The TCR beta chain described here comes from a study of T cell responses to AZD1222 COVID-19 vaccine. TCRdb keeps only in-frame clones here, not all; method: immunoSEQ multiplex PCR. The table shows tens of thousands of clones, with 80% to 90% occurring only once. Details on this clone: Its cognate antigen is unknown.

This CDR3 is 15 amino acids long. Study-wide results and caveats: Two AZD1222 administrations were followed by greater Spike-specific TCR breadth and depth. Reports indicate that nearly half of spike-specific TCRs are directed at unmutated variant regions. Clonal diversity was possibly underestimated; the donors were predominantly white British and more often female. Of the AZD1222 recipients, only five to seven were seropositive at baseline.

This TCR was sampled from an adult who received the AZD1222 COVID-19 vaccine. The genes are TRBV21-1 and TRBJ1-3. TRBV21-1 is given as a pseudogene. The material was peripheral blood, obtained 28 days after the second AZD1222 dose. CDR3 sequence reads: CASRPSLSSGNTIYF. The DNA for the CDR3 is TGTGCCAGCAGACCCTCGCTGAGCTCTGGAAACACCATATATTTT.